The subject of this entry is one T cell receptor beta chain. This CDR3 has 15 amino acids. Germline CDR1 reads SGDLS; CDR2 reads YYNGEE. Trimming stripped 0 bases from V and 1 base from J, with 11 bases between. The source of the sample is a study of blood T cell repertoires in COVID-19. Study summary: COVID-19 samples from acute and convalescent phases originated in the United States, Italy and Spain. Sources were T cells, B-cell-depleted T cells, or PBMCs; the material itself was cDNA or gDNA.

As handled by the study authors: Amplification with reference gene primers provided the estimates of nucleated cell counts. Profiled with immunoSEQ multiplex PCR; TCRdb holds only in-frame clones, not every one. That table furnishes V, J and clone size, whereas the DNA furnished D and trimming. The table has roughly 110,000 clones, roughly four fifths seen once. It was during active infection that Seattle patients were enrolled and then longitudinally followed. The sequencing sample was made of peripheral blood. The rearrangement uses TRBV9 and TRBJ2-7, with D perhaps matching TRBD1 (5 bases). This clonotype originated in a man of 80 years or more with COVID-19, enrolled during active disease. CDR3 sequence: CASSVGDSLSYEQYF. The CDR3 DNA sequence: TGTGCCAGCAGCGTAGGAGACAGCCTGTCCTACGAGCAGTACTTC.